A single sample is the source of the 18 T cell receptor beta chains below, sequenced in a study of beta chain features in type 1 diabetes. Study-level findings and limits: In all four CD4+ subsets, TCRB CDR3 length was significantly, moderately reduced in type 1 diabetes.

No antigens are known for them. The sequenced template was cDNA made from the entire isolated RNA. Method: immunoSEQ multiplex PCR; TCRdb's copy keeps in-frame clones and lacks some. The data contain approximately 730,000 clones, about an eighth of them singletons. Source material: naive CD4+ T cells from blood. All receptors come from a man younger than 30 with type 1 diabetes.

The rearrangement uses TRBV7-9 and TRBJ2-7; 13 positions agree with TRBD2. The germline V gene encodes CDR1 SEHNR and CDR2 FQNEAQ (reference sequence). J lost 3 bases, V lost 4 bases, and 3 bases had no gene match. This CDR3 has 15 amino acids. The CDR3 reads CASSSGTSGVYEQYF. The DNA of the CDR3 is TGTGCCAGCAGCTCCGGGACTAGCGGGGTCTACGAGCAGTACTTC. Full variable domain (rest looked up from reference TRBV7-9 and TRBJ2-7): DTGVSQNPRHKITKRGQNVTFRCDPISEHNRLYWYRQTLGQGPEFLTYFQNEAQLEKSRLLSDRFSAERPKGSFSTLEIQRTEQGDSAMYLCASSSGTSGVYEQYFGPGTRLTVT.

The CDR3 is CASSSAWTSGGPTYEQYF. CDR3 coding DNA: TGTGCCAGCAGCTCGGCCTGGACTAGCGGGGGACCGACCTACGAGCAGTACTTC. V and J are TRBV7-9 and TRBJ2-7; TRBD2 matches 13 bases. CDR1 SEHNR and CDR2 FQNEAQ come from the germline V gene (reference sequence). The CDR3 totals 18 residues. After removal of 4 bases from V and 2 bases from J, the junction contained 11 bases not matched to a gene.

This clone has more than one count but fewer than ten. The chain links TRBV5-4 to TRBJ2-1; 8 bases fit TRBD1. CDR3 length: 15 amino acids. CDR1 SGHNT and CDR2 YYREEE come from the germline V gene (reference sequence). Trimming removed 4 bases from V and 4 bases from J; junction bases left unmatched: 7. The CDR3 is CASSAGQGLYNEQFF. CDR3 sequence (DNA): TGTGCCAGCAGCGCCGGACAGGGCCTTTACAATGAGCAGTTCTTC.

This clone occurred a few times. The gene calls are TRBV4-2 and TRBJ1-2; D is possibly TRBD1 (5 bases). Germline V gene data show CDR1 as LGHNA and CDR2 as YNFKEQ. The CDR3 runs 15 residues. V lost 0 bases and J lost 1, with 9 bases in between. The CDR3 region has the DNA TGTGCCAGCAGCCAAGAGTGGCAGGGTAACTATGGCTACACCTTC. It yields the protein CASSQEWQGNYGYTF.

In its sample, this clone was seen a few times. The chain joins TRBV27 to TRBJ1-1; 9 bases fit TRBD1. This CDR3 is built from 14 residues. CDR1 is MNHEY and CDR2 is SMNVEV in the germline V gene (reference sequence). V was pared by 6 bases and J by 6 bases, with 8 bases of the junction left unmatched. For the CDR3, the DNA is TGTGCCAGCAGGAAGACAGGGGGAATCGCTGAAGCTTTCTTT. Its protein product is CASRKTGGIAEAFF.

This clone showed up just a few times. This rearrangement joins TRBV4-1 to TRBJ2-3, with D perhaps TRBD2 (6 bases). V lost 1 base, J lost 2 bases, and 10 bases lay in between. The CDR3 has 15 amino acids. Germline loops: CDR1 MGHRA, CDR2 YSYEKL. CDR3 loop: CASSQAGLPTDTQYF. The CDR3 nucleotides read TGCGCCAGCAGCCAAGCGGGACTGCCCACAGATACGCAGTATTTT.

Notes on this clone: The sample has other DNA sequences that encode this CDR3 too. This sequence joins TRBV30 and TRBJ1-1, with D unresolved. The CDR3 runs to 13 residues. The V and J ends lost 2 bases and 3 bases respectively, with 10 bases between them. Germline-derived CDR1 and CDR2 are GTSNPN and SVGIG (reference sequence). The CDR3 nucleotides are TGTGCCTGGAGTAGTCAGGAGGACACTGAAGCTTTCTTT. Protein sequence: CAWSSQEDTEAFF.

V is TRBV6-6 and J is TRBJ1-2; a weak D match, TRBD1 (5 bases). The ends were cut back, 2 bases at V and 6 bases at J, with 10 bases in the middle. The CDR3 runs to 13 residues. The germline CDR1 and CDR2 sequences are MNHNY and SVGAGI (reference sequence). This chain's CDR3 is CASSYTGEDGYTF. The CDR3 nucleotides read TGTGCCAGCAGTTACACGGGGGAGGATGGCTACACCTTC.

A few counts support this clone. J is TRBJ2-7 and V is TRBV5-1; the D gene is possibly TRBD2 (5 bases). Per germline, CDR1 SGHRS and CDR2 YFSETQ. The CDR3 consists of 15 residues. Trimming removed 4 bases from V and 2 bases from J, with 16 bases in between. In nucleotides, the CDR3 is TGCGCCAGCAGCCCCGGGCCTGCCGGGACCTACGAGCAGTACTTC. It is translated as CASSPGPAGTYEQYF.

The chain combines TRBV7-2 with TRBJ2-7; D is ambiguous. This CDR3 has 14 residues. Between the trimmed V and J ends, which lost 1 base and 1 base, there was a span of 8 bases. In germline, CDR1 is SGHTA, CDR2 FQGNSA. Written as DNA, the CDR3 is TGTGCCAGCAGCTTAGAAGCAGGTTCCTACGAGCAGTACTTC. This translates into CASSLEAGSYEQYF.

The chain couples TRBV4-2 to TRBJ2-1; 11 positions match TRBD2. The V and J ends lost 0 bases and 8 bases, in that order; junction bases with no gene match: 3. The CDR3 length is 15 residues. The germline V gene encodes CDR1 LGHNA and CDR2 YNFKEQ. CDR3: CASSQDSGGADEQFF. The CDR3 nucleotides read TGTGCCAGCAGCCAAGATAGCGGGGGGGCCGATGAGCAGTTCTTC.

The CDR3 bases are TGCAGCGTTCTTCGTGGCTTTGAAGCTTTCTTT. Residues: CSVLRGFEAFF. The genes are TRBV29-1 and TRBJ1-1; unclear D gene. The V end lost 5 bases, the J end lost 7 bases, and 11 bases lay between the germline ends. Germline CDR1 is SQVTM and CDR2 is ANQGSEA. This CDR3 has 11 residues.

The chain joins TRBV5-1 to TRBJ2-7; 7 nucleotides agree with TRBD2. The J segment lost 2 bases and the V segment lost 0 bases, leaving 5 bases of the junction unmatched. CDR1 SGHRS and CDR2 YFSETQ come from the germline V gene. The CDR3 covers 15 residues. DNA of the CDR3: TGCGCCAGCAGCTTGGTGGCGGGGGTAACCTACGAGCAGTACTTC. Residues: CASSLVAGVTYEQYF.

A few counts support this clone. This rearrangement joins TRBV5-1 to TRBJ2-3; 8 nucleotides agree with TRBD1. There are 15 residues in the CDR3. Per the germline V gene, CDR1 is SGHRS and CDR2 is YFSETQ. The V and J ends lost 4 bases and 0 bases, in that order; junction bases with no gene match: 4. The CDR3, as DNA: TGCGCCAGCAGCGGACAGGGTGGGAGCACAGATACGCAGTATTTT. It encodes CASSGQGGSTDTQYF.

This clone was picked up a small number of times. The same CDR3 is also encoded by other DNA sequences in this sample. This chain connects TRBV5-1 to TRBJ2-1, with D possibly TRBD1 on 6 matching bases. Germline values: CDR1 SGHRS, CDR2 YFSETQ. This CDR3 comprises 14 residues. V was cut by 0 bases and J by 5 bases, with 9 bases left in between. The CDR3 sequence is CASSLVQGNNEQFF. The DNA of the CDR3 is TGCGCCAGCAGCTTGGTTCAGGGGAACAATGAGCAGTTCTTC.

The rearrangement links TRBV27 to TRBJ2-1, with 8 bases fitting TRBD1. V shed 3 bases and J 7 bases; nucleotides not matched to a gene: 5. The CDR3 totals 14 residues. Germline CDR1 and CDR2: MNHEY and SMNVEV (reference sequence). CDR3 sequence: CASSFRDRLNEQFF. The CDR3 DNA follows: TGTGCCAGCAGTTTCCGGGACAGGCTAAATGAGCAGTTCTTC.

This clone was seen only a few times. This rearrangement joins TRBV28 to TRBJ2-5; 7 bases match TRBD1. Germline V gives CDR1 MDHEN, CDR2 SYDVKM. The CDR3 is 14 residues long. The trim removed 3 bases at V and 1 base at J, leaving 2 bases unmatched. CDR3 sequence (DNA): TGTGCCAGCAGTTTGGGACAGCTCCAAGAGACCCAGTACTTC. Residues: CASSLGQLQETQYF.

The chain couples TRBV7-2 to TRBJ1-5, with D perhaps matching TRBD1 (5 bases). Germline assignment: CDR1 SGHTA and CDR2 FQGNSA. Trimming stripped 5 bases from V and 0 bases from J, with 17 bases between. The CDR3 has 17 amino acids. The CDR3 is CASSPPSGLNSNQPQHF. DNA of the CDR3: TGTGCCAGCAGCCCCCCATCAGGGTTGAATAGCAATCAGCCCCAGCATTTT.